The 29 T cell receptor beta chains below all came from one sample that was sequenced in a study of CD8 T cells in ankylosing spondylitis. Each CDR3 protein is one row after TCRdb ran MiXCR on the 5' RACE reads. The sample yields about 360,000 distinct CDR3 sequences, 20% to 25% seen once. Sequenced input: blood, either unsorted or a sorted T cell fraction (not recorded which). The receptors come from a male donor with ankylosing spondylitis or in good health (not recorded which).

The V gene is TRBV7-9, the J gene TRBJ2-7; 9 bases line up with TRBD1. Per the germline V gene, CDR1 is SEHNR and CDR2 is FQNEAQ (reference sequence). V lost 1 base, J lost 6 bases, and 7 bases stayed unmatched. CDR3 length: 15 amino acids. DNA for the CDR3: TGTGCCAGCAGCTTAGTCGGGACAGGGCGGGTCGAGCAGTACTTC. This translates into CASSLVGTGRVEQYF.

The V call is TRBV7-9, the J call TRBJ2-7, with TRBD2 matching over 8 bases. V was pared by 4 bases and J by 4 bases, with 12 bases of the junction left unmatched. CDR1 and CDR2 from the germline V gene are SEHNR and FQNEAQ (reference sequence). The CDR3 has 16 residues. The CDR3 sequence: CASSWALAGGLYEQYF. The CDR3 nucleotides read TGTGCCAGCAGCTGGGCACTGGCGGGGGGACTATACGAGCAGTACTTC.

This clonotype was observed a handful of times. The gene calls are TRBV5-1 and TRBJ2-7, with D possibly matching TRBD2 (5 bases). The CDR3 is made up of 13 amino acids. CDR1 SGHRS and CDR2 YFSETQ come from the germline V gene. V lost 4 bases and J 0 bases, leaving 8 bases between the germline ends. The CDR3 DNA reads as TGCGCCAGCAGCAACGGGAACTCCTACGAGCAGTACTTC. Its translation: CASSNGNSYEQYF.

There are a few counts of this clonotype. The CDR3 DNA is TGTGCCAGCAGCTTAGATCGGGCAGGATTCCAAGAGACCCAGTACTTC. This codes for CASSLDRAGFQETQYF. The gene calls are TRBV7-8 and TRBJ2-5; D is uncertain. Germline CDR1 SGHVS, CDR2 FQNEAQ. Trimming shortened V by 1 base and J by 1 base, and 13 bases separated the two germline ends. The CDR3 covers 16 residues.

This chain uses TRBV7-6 with TRBJ2-1; a possible D gene is TRBD1 (6 bases). Germline CDR1 reads SGHVS; CDR2 reads FNYEAQ. The CDR3 contains 15 residues. The germline V and J ends were trimmed by 5 bases and 0 bases, with 11 bases remaining between them. The CDR3 loop reads CASSRDTNSYNEQFF. In DNA form, the CDR3 reads TGTGCCAGCAGCCGGGACACCAACTCCTACAATGAGCAGTTCTTC.

The chain employs TRBV11-2 and TRBJ2-1; 10 nucleotides line up with TRBD1. Germline V lookup: CDR1 SGHAT, CDR2 FQNNGV. After removal of 5 bases from V and 0 bases from J, the junction contained 10 bases not matched to a gene. The length of the CDR3 is 18 residues. CDR3 residues: CASSAPGQGYRSYNEQFF. For the CDR3, the DNA is TGTGCCAGCAGCGCCCCGGGACAGGGGTATCGCTCCTACAATGAGCAGTTCTTC.

The chain is built from TRBV7-8 and TRBJ2-1, with 14 nucleotides matching TRBD2. From germline, CDR1 is SGHVS and CDR2 FQNEAQ. V dropped 5 bases and J dropped 4; count of bases not matched to a gene: 7. This CDR3 has 17 residues. The CDR3 protein is CASSPGLAGDPYNEQFF. For the CDR3, the DNA is TGTGCCAGCAGCCCGGGACTAGCGGGGGACCCTTACAATGAGCAGTTCTTC.

The CDR3 loop reads CASSLKGVDTEAFF. CDR3 coding DNA: TGTGCCAGCAGTTTGAAGGGAGTGGACACTGAAGCTTTCTTT. This chain joins TRBV27 and TRBJ1-1; no definite D call. The germline V gene encodes CDR1 MNHEY and CDR2 SMNVEV (reference sequence). Trimming stripped 3 bases from V and 3 bases from J, with 11 bases between. The CDR3 is 14 amino acids.

Only a few counts were recorded for this clonotype. The chain couples TRBV27 to TRBJ2-5, with TRBD1 identical over 9 bases. Trimming cost V 6 bases and J 2 bases; bases outside gene matches: 19. Germline CDR1 MNHEY, CDR2 SMNVEV (reference sequence). The CDR3 sequence is 19 residues long. The CDR3 protein is CASSPQLLTGGYQQETQYF. In DNA form, the CDR3 reads TGTGCCAGCAGCCCCCAATTACTCACAGGGGGCTATCAACAAGAGACCCAGTACTTC.

The chain uses TRBV18 and TRBJ2-1; D possibly corresponds to TRBD1 (5 bases). V was cut by 3 bases and J by 7 bases, with 16 bases left in between. Per the germline V gene, CDR1 is KGHSH and CDR2 is LQKENI. This CDR3 has 15 amino acids. The CDR3 sequence is CASSPASRVVNEQFF. The CDR3 nucleotides are TGTGCCAGCTCACCCGCGTCCAGGGTGGTGAATGAGCAGTTCTTC. Based on the CDR3 plus reference TRBV18 and TRBJ2-1, the full variable domain is NAGVMQNPRHLVRRRGQEARLRCSPMKGHSHVYWYRQLPEEGLKFMVYLQKENIIDESGMPKERFSAEFPKEGPSILRIQQVVRGDSAAYFCASSPASRVVNEQFFGPGTRLTVL.

V gene TRBV20-1 combines with J gene TRBJ2-3, with 11 bases aligning to TRBD2. Germline assignment: CDR1 DFQATT and CDR2 SNEGSKA (reference sequence). The V gene end was trimmed by 0 bases and the J gene end by 5 bases; junction bases not matched to a gene: 7. The CDR3 has 16 amino acids. The CDR3 DNA reads TGCAGTGCTAGAGATGTAGCGGGGGGGCAAGAAGATACGCAGTATTTT. Protein: CSARDVAGGQEDTQYF.

The CDR3 sequence: CASSVGLAYTGELFF. In DNA form, the CDR3 reads TGTGCCAGCAGCGTGGGACTAGCGTACACCGGGGAGCTGTTTTTT. The chain links TRBV9 to TRBJ2-2; the match to TRBD2 covers 10 bases. The germline gives CDR1 SGDLS, CDR2 YYNGEE. The CDR3 is 15 residues long. J gave up 3 bases and V 2 bases, and 1 base lay outside the gene matches.

This clonotype has just a few counts. The chain combines TRBV10-2 with TRBJ2-1; 10 nucleotides align to TRBD1. CDR1 is WSHSY and CDR2 is SAAADI in the germline V gene. With V trimmed by 6 bases and J by 4 bases, 6 bases remained unmatched. This CDR3 comprises 15 residues. CDR3 nucleotides: TGCGCCAGCAGGGAGGGGACAGGGGATTACAATGAGCAGTTCTTC. Its translation: CASREGTGDYNEQFF.

This clonotype has more than one count but fewer than ten. V gene TRBV12-3 or TRBV12-4 combines with J gene TRBJ2-1; no clear D gene. The V end was cut by 3 bases, the J end by 0 bases, with 12 bases between. CDR3 length: 16 residues. The DNA for the CDR3 is TGTGCCAGCAGTTTCGGCACCCCGAGCTCCTACAATGAGCAGTTCTTC. It specifies CASSFGTPSSYNEQFF.

The gene calls are TRBV12-3 or TRBV12-4 and TRBJ2-5; D uncertain. V was cut by 2 bases and J by 5 bases, with 12 bases left in between. This CDR3 region has 14 residues. This chain's CDR3 is CASSLRDLEETQYF. As DNA, the CDR3 is TGTGCCAGCAGTTTACGCGACCTAGAGGAGACCCAGTACTTC.

In this sample, this clonotype turned up a few times. The chain recombines TRBV20-1 with TRBJ2-2; D may match TRBD1 or TRBD2 (5 bases each). CDR3 length equals 15 residues. With 5 bases removed from V and 4 bases from J, the gap between germline ends came to 17 bases. Germline CDR1 DFQATT, CDR2 SNEGSKA (reference sequence). The CDR3 coding sequence is TGCAGTGCTTTGAACTGGGACCTTCCCACCGGGGAGCTGTTTTTT. It codes for CSALNWDLPTGELFF.

This clonotype was seen more than once but under ten times. The chain carries TRBV10-3 and TRBJ1-2; 10 bases fit TRBD1. The J segment lost 7 bases and the V segment lost 2 bases, leaving 10 bases of the junction unmatched. The CDR3 runs to 16 residues. Germline V gives CDR1 ENHRY, CDR2 SYGVKD. CDR3 in DNA: TGTGCCATCAGTGAGCTGGCGACAGGGGGCGTCTCTGGCTACACCTTC. Its translation: CAISELATGGVSGYTF.

This sequence joins TRBV27 and TRBJ2-1, with D hard to call. The V gene's germline CDR1 is MNHEY and CDR2 SMNVEV (reference sequence). Trimming stripped 3 bases from V and 7 bases from J, with 13 bases between. The CDR3 is 14 amino acids. The CDR3 region has the DNA TGTGCCAGCAGTTTGGGCATGATAAGAAATGAGCAGTTCTTC. Translated, it gives CASSLGMIRNEQFF.

In this sample, this clonotype turned up a few times. The rearrangement uses TRBV10-3 and TRBJ2-7; the match to TRBD1 covers 8 bases. Germline CDR1 ENHRY, CDR2 SYGVKD. Germline trimming cut 6 bases from V and 2 bases from J; bases unmatched to any gene: 9. This CDR3 has 15 residues. In DNA, the CDR3 is TGTGCCATCAGCGGTGGAGACAGGGGCCCCTACGAGCAGTACTTC. Protein product: CAISGGDRGPYEQYF.

The J gene is TRBJ2-1, the V gene TRBV12-3 or TRBV12-4; no clear D. The CDR3 has 17 amino acids. V shed 4 bases and J shed 6 bases, with 22 bases lying between them. CDR3 amino acids: CASSSRIMVTVPNEQFF. In nucleotides, the CDR3 is TGTGCCAGCAGTTCACGGATAATGGTGACTGTACCCAATGAGCAGTTCTTC.

There are a few counts of this clonotype. The chain carries TRBV28 and TRBJ1-3; unclear D gene. The CDR3 contains 15 residues. Trimming shortened V by 1 base and J by 8 bases, and 15 bases separated the two germline ends. CDR1 is MDHEN, CDR2 SYDVKM, per germline. The CDR3 reads CASSLYEIEGYTIYF. In nucleotides, the CDR3 is TGTGCCAGCAGTTTATATGAAATAGAAGGGTACACCATATATTTT.

This clonotype showed up just a few times. The rearrangement uses TRBV19 and TRBJ1-6, with D possibly being TRBD1 (5 bases). The germline gives CDR1 LNHDA, CDR2 SQIVND (reference sequence). The germline V and J ends were trimmed by 10 bases and 9 bases, with 13 bases remaining between them. The length of the CDR3 is 12 residues. The CDR3 here is CATADGGSPLHF. CDR3 in DNA: TGTGCCACCGCGGACGGGGGTTCACCCCTCCACTTT.

Remarks on this clonotype: A read error is likely, as this CDR3 ends without the conserved phenylalanine or tryptophan. V gene TRBV25-1 combines with J gene TRBJ1-1, with D possibly TRBD1 on 5 matching bases. The CDR3 totals 13 residues. Germline values: CDR1 MGHDK, CDR2 SYGVNS. Trimming removed 6 bases at V and 1 base at J, with 9 bases between. The CDR3 DNA is TGTGCCAGCAGAGTGACAGAGAACACTGAAGCTTTCTCT. This translates into CASRVTENTEAFS.

CDR3 protein: CASSAESGSPYEQYF. DNA of the CDR3: TGTGCCAGCTCAGCTGAGAGCGGTAGTCCCTACGAGCAGTACTTC. This chain links TRBV18 with TRBJ2-7, with D maybe TRBD2 (5 bases). Germline CDR1 and CDR2: KGHSH and LQKENI. The V and J ends lost 5 bases and 2 bases respectively, with 16 bases between them. The CDR3 loop spans 15 amino acids.

The genes are TRBV20-1 and TRBJ2-1; D is perhaps TRBD1 (6 bases). The length of the CDR3 is 15 residues. V lost 6 bases and J lost 2, with 17 bases in between. Germline CDR1 DFQATT, CDR2 SNEGSKA (reference sequence). Here the CDR3 reads CSAEGVGSAYNEQFF. In DNA form, the CDR3 reads TGCAGTGCAGAGGGGGTGGGGTCTGCCTACAATGAGCAGTTCTTC.

This chain uses TRBV12-3 or TRBV12-4 with TRBJ2-5; D perhaps matches TRBD2 (6 bases). The CDR3 spans 14 residues. The V gene lost 6 bases and the J gene lost 1 base, with 12 bases spanning the gap. CDR3 sequence (DNA): TGTGCCAGCAGCATTGACGGGAGCCAAGAGACCCAGTACTTC. It translates to CASSIDGSQETQYF.

The V gene is TRBV20-1, the J gene TRBJ2-7; 12 bases are shared with TRBD2. With V trimmed by 6 bases and J by 4 bases, 16 bases remained unmatched. This CDR3 has 17 amino acids. Germline CDR1 and CDR2: DFQATT and SNEGSKA (reference sequence). The CDR3 loop is CSARILAGGTLPYEQYF. The CDR3 DNA sequence: TGCAGTGCGCGGATCCTAGCGGGGGGGACTCTTCCTTACGAGCAGTACTTC.

This clonotype was seen a handful of times. The CDR3 region has the DNA TGCGCCAGCAGCTTGGAAGGGGGGAGTGATGAGCAGTTCTTC. It codes for CASSLEGGSDEQFF. The rearrangement joins TRBV5-1 to TRBJ2-1, with D perhaps being TRBD1 or TRBD2 (6 bases each). The V end lost 0 bases, the J end lost 8 bases, and 12 bases lay between the germline ends. The CDR3 is 14 residues long. The V gene's germline CDR1 is SGHRS and CDR2 YFSETQ.

In this sample, this clonotype turned up a few times. The chain uses TRBV6-1 and TRBJ2-7; the D is unclear. The CDR3 length is 14 residues. Per the germline V gene, CDR1 is MNHNS and CDR2 is SASEGT. Deletions cut 6 bases from V and 0 bases from J, with 12 bases between. This CDR3 is CASRDVLSSYEQYF. The CDR3 DNA follows: TGTGCCAGCAGGGACGTCTTGAGCTCCTACGAGCAGTACTTC.